The text below deals with one T cell receptor beta chain. TCRdb's copy holds only in-frame clones and misses some; the assay was immunoSEQ multiplex PCR. This sample yields about 150,000 clones, of which over 85% are seen a single time; around 8.5% belongs to the top ten. This entry is derived from a study of control samples from healthy donors and cancer patients. The V end lost 0 bases, the J end lost 4 bases, and 11 bases lay between the germline ends. The CDR3 contains 14 residues. The germline V gene has CDR1 SGDLS and CDR2 YYNGEE. The origin of this receptor is a woman aged 40 to 50 in good health. V and J are TRBV9 and TRBJ2-7; maybe TRBD1 (7 bases). The sequencing input was blood. The CDR3 here is CASSVAQGGYEQYF. The CDR3 region has the DNA TGTGCCAGCAGCGTAGCCCAGGGGGGATACGAGCAGTACTTC.